The following is a T cell receptor (beta chain) sequence with its context. The data derive from a study of blood T cells in healthy people across ages. PCR was performed a second time for about 7 to 12 cycles using a sample-barcoded 5' primer and a J-beta primer mix. TCRdb reanalysed the 5' RACE reads using MiXCR and keeps one entry per CDR3 protein. This sample has 600,000 to 650,000 distinct CDR3 sequences, with roughly 53% found just once. This CDR3 contains 14 residues. From germline, CDR1 is KGHSH and CDR2 LQKENI. The TCR sequence derives from a man aged 60 to 75 in good health. This chain links TRBV18 with TRBJ2-5; D is possibly TRBD2 (6 bases). The DNA end is more similar to TRBJ2-7, so the J call may be wrong. Sequencing was carried out using blood. CDR3 loop: CASSPGTWRNEQYF. The CDR3, as DNA: TGTGCCAGCTCACCTGGGACTTGGAGGAACGAGCAGTACTTC.